This TCR beta chain originates from a study of CD8 T cells in Susac syndrome (dated by TCRdb to between 2018 and 2020). For the study in its entirety: Repertoire sequencing was used to test whether CD8+ T cell activation and differentiation in Susac syndrome was antigen driven.

V drops 3 bases and J drops 3 bases, leaving 15 bases in between. Taken from the germline V gene, the CDR1 and CDR2 loops are SGHDT and YYEEEE. The CDR3 sequence holds 15 residues, the cysteine and phenylalanine included. The sequence is cut down to CDR3 DNA, 45 bases in frame from base 1. A word on this clonotype: The antigen this receptor binds is unknown. No qualities accompany the bases; no much larger clone lies one base away.

The investigation overall reported the following: The study acknowledged that relatively few individuals were included in the TCR sequencing and HLA analysis.

Peripheral blood CD8+ and CD4+ T cells from healthy donors, Susac syndrome patients and multiple sclerosis patients were profiled by high-throughput TCR beta sequencing. Healthy donors were age- and sex-matched controls. Bulk CD8+ and CD4+ T cells were purified by magnetic negative isolation, whereas CD8+ TEMRA cells were enriched by FACS. Blood was collected in EDTA tubes and processed within 24 hours, with PBMCs isolated through density gradient centrifugation. PBMCs destined for TCR sequencing were cryopreserved in liquid nitrogen and later thawed in a 37 °C water bath. Purity of sorted or isolated CD4+, CD8+ and CD8+ TEMRA cells was at least 90%. RNA was extracted with the RNeasy kit and roughly 0.45 to 1 ug was reverse transcribed using random hexamers. The immunoSEQ multiplex PCR assay, which covers 54 Vbeta and 13 Jbeta segments, was used to amplify TCR beta CDR3 regions. PCR amplification bias was corrected using a synthetic template baseline for primer optimization and computational correction. For the original study's pipeline: Reads were annotated to V, D and J genes according to IMGT and were analyzed with immunoSEQ Analyzer, with only productive sequences retained. Clonality was computed as one minus Shannon entropy normalized by log2 of the number of productive unique sequences. For each patient and control, public and private clones were evaluated among the 100 most prevalent clones. A clone was defined as Susac-specific if it was absent from the healthy and MS cohorts, from roughly 980 published viral clones and from other ImmuneACCESS disease sequences. TCRdb itself trimmed the public reads at Q25 with fastp, ran MiXCR and retained productive beta chains. Rows are combined by CDR3 protein, so each entry shows the most common genes and DNA. The V and J calls come from TCRdb's annotation, not from the publication. The sample contains roughly 120,000 distinct CDR3 sequences, approximately 96% of them found a single time. The ten most abundant clones make up over 0.07% of the sample.

The sequenced material came from CD4+ T cells from PBMCs. The TCR comes from a human donor in good health. The chain was built from TRBV5-6 and TRBJ1-2; the D gene is perhaps TRBD1, from 6 matching bases. The CDR3: CASSSVWGHDYGYTF. The DNA is as follows: TGTGCCAGCAGCTCCGTGTGGGGGCACGACTATGGCTACACCTTC.